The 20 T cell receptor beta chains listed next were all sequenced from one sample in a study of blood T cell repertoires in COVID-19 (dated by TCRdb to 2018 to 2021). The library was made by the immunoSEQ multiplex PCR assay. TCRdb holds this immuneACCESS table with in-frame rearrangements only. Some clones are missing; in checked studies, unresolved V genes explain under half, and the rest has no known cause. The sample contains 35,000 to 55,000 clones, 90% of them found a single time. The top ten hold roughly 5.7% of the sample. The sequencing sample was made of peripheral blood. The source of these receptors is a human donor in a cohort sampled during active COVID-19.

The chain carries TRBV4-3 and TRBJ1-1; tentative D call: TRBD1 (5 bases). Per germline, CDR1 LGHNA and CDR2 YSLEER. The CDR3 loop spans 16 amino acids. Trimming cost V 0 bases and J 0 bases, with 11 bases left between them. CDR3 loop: CASSQDQGRVNTEAFF. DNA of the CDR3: TGCGCCAGCAGCCAAGATCAGGGCAGGGTGAACACTGAAGCTTTCTTT.

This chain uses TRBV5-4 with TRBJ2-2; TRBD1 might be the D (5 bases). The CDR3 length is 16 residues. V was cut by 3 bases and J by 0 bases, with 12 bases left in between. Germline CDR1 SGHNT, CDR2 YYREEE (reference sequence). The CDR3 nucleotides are TGTGCCAGCAGCTCCCCCCAGGGTACGAACACCGGGGAGCTGTTTTTT. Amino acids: CASSSPQGTNTGELFF.

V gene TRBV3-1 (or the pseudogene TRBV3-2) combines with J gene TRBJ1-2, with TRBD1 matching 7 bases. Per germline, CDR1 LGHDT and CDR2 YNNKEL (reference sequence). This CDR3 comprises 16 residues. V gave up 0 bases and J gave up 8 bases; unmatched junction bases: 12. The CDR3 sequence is CASSQDWAGGGLGYTF. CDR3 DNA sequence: TGTGCCAGCAGCCAAGACTGGGCAGGGGGAGGTTTAGGCTACACCTTC.

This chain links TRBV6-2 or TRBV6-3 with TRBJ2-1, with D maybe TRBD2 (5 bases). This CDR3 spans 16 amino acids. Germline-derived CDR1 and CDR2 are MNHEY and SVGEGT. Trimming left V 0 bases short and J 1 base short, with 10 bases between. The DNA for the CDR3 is TGTGCCAGCAGTTACTCTCCCTCGGGGTCCTACAATGAGCAGTTCTTC. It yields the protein CASSYSPSGSYNEQFF.

The CDR3 sequence: CASSGGGWTDTQYF. DNA of the CDR3: TGTGCCAGCAGCGGCGGGGGTTGGACAGATACGCAGTATTTT. The J gene is TRBJ2-3, the V gene TRBV9; 7 nucleotides match TRBD2. The CDR3 spans 14 residues. V trimming: 3 bases; J trimming: 3 bases; junction bases outside the gene matches: 4. The germline V gene encodes CDR1 SGDLS and CDR2 YYNGEE.

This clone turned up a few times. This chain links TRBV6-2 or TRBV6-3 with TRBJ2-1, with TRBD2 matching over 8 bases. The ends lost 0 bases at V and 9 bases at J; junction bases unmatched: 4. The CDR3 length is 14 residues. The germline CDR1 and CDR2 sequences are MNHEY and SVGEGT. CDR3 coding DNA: TGTGCCAGCAGTTACTCTGCGGGGGGATCTGAGCAGTTCTTC. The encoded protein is CASSYSAGGSEQFF.

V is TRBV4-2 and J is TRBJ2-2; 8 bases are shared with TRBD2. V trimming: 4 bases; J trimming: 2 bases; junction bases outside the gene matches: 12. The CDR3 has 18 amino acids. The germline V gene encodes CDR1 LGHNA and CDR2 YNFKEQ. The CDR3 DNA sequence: TGTGCCAGCAGCCTTCCCCCAGCGGGAGTTCCTAACACCGGGGAGCTGTTTTTT. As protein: CASSLPPAGVPNTGELFF.

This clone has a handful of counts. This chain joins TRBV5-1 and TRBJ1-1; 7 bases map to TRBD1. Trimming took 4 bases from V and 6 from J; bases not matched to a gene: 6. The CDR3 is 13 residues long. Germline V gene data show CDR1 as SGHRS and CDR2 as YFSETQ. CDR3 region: CASSIDRDAEAFF. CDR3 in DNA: TGCGCCAGCAGCATCGACAGGGACGCTGAAGCTTTCTTT.

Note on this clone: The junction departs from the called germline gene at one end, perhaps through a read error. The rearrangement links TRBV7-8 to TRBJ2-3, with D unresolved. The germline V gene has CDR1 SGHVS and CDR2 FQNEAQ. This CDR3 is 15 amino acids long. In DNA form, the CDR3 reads TGTGCCAGCACCTTAGGACCTATTCTCAGGGATACGCAGTATTTT. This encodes CASTLGPILRDTQYF.

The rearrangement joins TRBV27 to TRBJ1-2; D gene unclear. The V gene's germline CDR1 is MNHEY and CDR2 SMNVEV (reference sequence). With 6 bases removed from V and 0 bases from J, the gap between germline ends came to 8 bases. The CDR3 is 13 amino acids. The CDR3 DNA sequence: TGTGCCAGCAGACCCATAGCTAACTATGGCTACACCTTC. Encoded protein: CASRPIANYGYTF.

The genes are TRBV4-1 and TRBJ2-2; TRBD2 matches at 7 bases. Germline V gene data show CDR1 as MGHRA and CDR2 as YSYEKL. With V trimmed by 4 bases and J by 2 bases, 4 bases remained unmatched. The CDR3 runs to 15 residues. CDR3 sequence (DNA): TGCGCCAGCAGCCTAAGGACTAGAAACACCGGGGAGCTGTTTTTT. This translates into CASSLRTRNTGELFF.

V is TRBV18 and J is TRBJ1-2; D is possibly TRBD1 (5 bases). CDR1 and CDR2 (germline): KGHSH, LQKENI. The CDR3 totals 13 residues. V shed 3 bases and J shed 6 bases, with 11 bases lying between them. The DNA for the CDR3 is TGTGCCAGCTCACCCGGACAAAGCAATGGCTACACCTTC. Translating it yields CASSPGQSNGYTF.

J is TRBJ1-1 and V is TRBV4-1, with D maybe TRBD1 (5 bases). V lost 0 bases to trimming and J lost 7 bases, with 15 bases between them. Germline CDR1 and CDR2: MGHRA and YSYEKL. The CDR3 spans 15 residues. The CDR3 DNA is TGCGCCAGCAGCCAAGATCTTGGGGGGTGGGATGAAGCTTTCTTT. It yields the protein CASSQDLGGWDEAFF.

The CDR3 protein is CASSQGGAANVLTF. In DNA, the CDR3 is TGTGCCAGCAGCCAAGGCGGGGCAGCCAACGTCCTGACTTTC. This sequence joins TRBV14 and TRBJ2-6; D is possibly TRBD2 (6 bases). The germline V gene encodes CDR1 SGHDN and CDR2 FVKESK. The V gene lost 1 base and the J gene lost 7 bases, with 8 bases spanning the gap. This CDR3 contains 14 residues.

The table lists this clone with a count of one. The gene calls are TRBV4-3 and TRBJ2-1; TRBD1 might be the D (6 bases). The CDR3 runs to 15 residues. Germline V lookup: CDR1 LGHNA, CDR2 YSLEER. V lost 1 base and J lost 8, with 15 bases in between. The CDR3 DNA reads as TGCGCCAGCAGCCAAGCGCAGGGGCCATGGGATGAGCAGTTCTTC. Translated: CASSQAQGPWDEQFF.

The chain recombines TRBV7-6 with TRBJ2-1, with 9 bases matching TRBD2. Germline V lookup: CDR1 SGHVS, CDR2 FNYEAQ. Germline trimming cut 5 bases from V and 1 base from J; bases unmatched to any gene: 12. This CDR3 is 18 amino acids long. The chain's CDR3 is CASSPRGGSGSSYNEQFF. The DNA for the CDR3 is TGTGCCAGCAGCCCACGCGGAGGTAGCGGGAGTTCCTACAATGAGCAGTTCTTC.

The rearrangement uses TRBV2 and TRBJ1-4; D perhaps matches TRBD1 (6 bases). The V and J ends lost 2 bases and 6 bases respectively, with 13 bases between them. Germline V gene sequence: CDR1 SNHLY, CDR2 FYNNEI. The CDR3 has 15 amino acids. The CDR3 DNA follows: TGTGCCAGCAGTGAAAGGTCAGGGGTTGATGAAAAACTGTTTTTT. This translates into CASSERSGVDEKLFF.

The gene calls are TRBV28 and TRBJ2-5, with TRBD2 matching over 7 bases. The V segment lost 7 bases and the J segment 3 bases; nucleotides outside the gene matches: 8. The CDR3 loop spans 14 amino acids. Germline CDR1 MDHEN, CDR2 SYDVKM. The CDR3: CASNFDGGEETQYF. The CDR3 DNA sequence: TGTGCCAGCAATTTTGATGGGGGGGAAGAGACCCAGTACTTC.

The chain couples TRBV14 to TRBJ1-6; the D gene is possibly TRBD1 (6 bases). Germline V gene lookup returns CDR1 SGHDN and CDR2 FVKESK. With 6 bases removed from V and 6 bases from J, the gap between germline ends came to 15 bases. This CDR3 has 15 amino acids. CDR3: CASSVNRERNSPLHF. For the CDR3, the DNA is TGTGCCAGCAGTGTAAACAGGGAGCGTAATTCACCCCTCCACTTT. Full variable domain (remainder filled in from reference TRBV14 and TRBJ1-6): EAGVTQFPSHSVIEKGQTVTLRCDPISGHDNLYWYRRVMGKEIKFLLHFVKESKQDESGMPNNRFLAERTGGTYSTLKVQPAELEDSGVYFCASSVNRERNSPLHFGNGTRLTVT.

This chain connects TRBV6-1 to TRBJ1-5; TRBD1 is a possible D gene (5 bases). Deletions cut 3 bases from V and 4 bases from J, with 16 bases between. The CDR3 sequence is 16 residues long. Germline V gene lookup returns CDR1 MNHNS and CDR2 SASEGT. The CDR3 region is CASSEKLRAPNQPQHF. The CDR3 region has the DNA TGTGCCAGCAGTGAGAAACTCAGGGCCCCTAATCAGCCCCAGCATTTT.